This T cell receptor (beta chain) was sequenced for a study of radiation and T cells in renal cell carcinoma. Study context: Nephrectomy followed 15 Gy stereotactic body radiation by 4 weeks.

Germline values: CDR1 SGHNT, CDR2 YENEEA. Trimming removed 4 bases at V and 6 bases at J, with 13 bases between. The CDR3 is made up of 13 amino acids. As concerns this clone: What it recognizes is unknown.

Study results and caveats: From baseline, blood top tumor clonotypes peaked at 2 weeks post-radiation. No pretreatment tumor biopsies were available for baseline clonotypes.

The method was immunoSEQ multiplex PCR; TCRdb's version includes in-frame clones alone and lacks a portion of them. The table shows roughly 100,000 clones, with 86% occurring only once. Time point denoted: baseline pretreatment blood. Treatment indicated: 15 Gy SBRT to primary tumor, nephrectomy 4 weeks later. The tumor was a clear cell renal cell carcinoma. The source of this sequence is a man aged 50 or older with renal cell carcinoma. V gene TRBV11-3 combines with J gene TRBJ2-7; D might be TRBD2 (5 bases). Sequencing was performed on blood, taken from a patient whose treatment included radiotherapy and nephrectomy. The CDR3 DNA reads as TGTGCCAGCAGCTCCAAATTTGAGGGCGAGCAGTACTTC. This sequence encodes CASSSKFEGEQYF.